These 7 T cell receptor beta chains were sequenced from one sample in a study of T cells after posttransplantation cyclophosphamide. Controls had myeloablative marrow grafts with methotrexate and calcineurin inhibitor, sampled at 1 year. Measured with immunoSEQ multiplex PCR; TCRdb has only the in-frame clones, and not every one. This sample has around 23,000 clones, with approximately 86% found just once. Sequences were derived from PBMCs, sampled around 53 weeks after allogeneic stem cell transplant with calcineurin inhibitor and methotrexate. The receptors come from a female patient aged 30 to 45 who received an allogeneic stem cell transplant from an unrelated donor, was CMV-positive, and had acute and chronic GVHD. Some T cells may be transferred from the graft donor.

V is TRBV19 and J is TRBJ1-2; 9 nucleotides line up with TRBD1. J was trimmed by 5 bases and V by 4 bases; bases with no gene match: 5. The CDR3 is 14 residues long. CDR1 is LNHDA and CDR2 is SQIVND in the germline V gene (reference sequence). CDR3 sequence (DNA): TGTGCCAGTAGTAGGGACAGGGCGGTTTATGGCTACACCTTC. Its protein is CASSRDRAVYGYTF.

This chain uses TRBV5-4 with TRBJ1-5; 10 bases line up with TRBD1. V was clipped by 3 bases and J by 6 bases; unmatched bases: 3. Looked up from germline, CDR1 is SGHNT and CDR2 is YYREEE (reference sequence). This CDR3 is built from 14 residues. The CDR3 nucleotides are TGTGCCAGCAGCTGGGACAGGGGTGTTCAGCCCCAGCATTTT. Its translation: CASSWDRGVQPQHF.

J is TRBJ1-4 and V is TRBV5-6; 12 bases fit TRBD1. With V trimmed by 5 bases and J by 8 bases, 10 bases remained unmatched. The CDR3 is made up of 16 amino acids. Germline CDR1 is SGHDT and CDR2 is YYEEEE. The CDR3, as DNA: TGTGCCAGCAGTATCGGGACAGGGGGCTATCAAGAAAAACTGTTTTTT. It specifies CASSIGTGGYQEKLFF.

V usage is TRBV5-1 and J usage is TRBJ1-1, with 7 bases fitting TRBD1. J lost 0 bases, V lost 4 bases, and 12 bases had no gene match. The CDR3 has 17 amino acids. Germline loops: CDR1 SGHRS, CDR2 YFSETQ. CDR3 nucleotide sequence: TGCGCCAGCAGCCAGCTAGGGACAGCAGGCATGAACACTGAAGCTTTCTTT. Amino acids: CASSQLGTAGMNTEAFF.

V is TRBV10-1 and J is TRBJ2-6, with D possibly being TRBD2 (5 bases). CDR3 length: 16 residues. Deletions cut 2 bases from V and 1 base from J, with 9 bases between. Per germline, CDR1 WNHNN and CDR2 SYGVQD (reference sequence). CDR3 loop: CASSEIPGSGANVLTF. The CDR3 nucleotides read TGCGCCAGCAGTGAGATACCGGGGTCTGGGGCCAACGTCCTGACTTTC.

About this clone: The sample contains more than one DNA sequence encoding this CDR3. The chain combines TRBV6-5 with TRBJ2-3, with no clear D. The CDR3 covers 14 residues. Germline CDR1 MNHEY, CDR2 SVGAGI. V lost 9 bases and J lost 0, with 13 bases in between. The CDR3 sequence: CASSIQRSTDTQYF. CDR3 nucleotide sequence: TGTGCCAGTTCTATCCAGCGAAGCACAGATACGCAGTATTTT.

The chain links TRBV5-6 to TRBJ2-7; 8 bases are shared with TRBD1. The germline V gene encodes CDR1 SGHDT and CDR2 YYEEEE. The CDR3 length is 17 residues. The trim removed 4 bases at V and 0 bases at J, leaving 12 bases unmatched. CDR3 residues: CASSLYTGTGASYEQYF. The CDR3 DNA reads TGTGCCAGCAGCCTATATACCGGGACAGGTGCCTCCTACGAGCAGTACTTC.